The clone carrying this T cell receptor (beta chain) was seen only once. The source of the sample is a study of CD8 T cells in Susac syndrome. The ends were cut back, 0 bases at V and 7 bases at J, with 19 bases in the middle. Looked up from germline, CDR1 is LGHNA and CDR2 is YNFKEQ. The CDR3 has 17 amino acids. RNA amounts of about 0.5 to 1 ug underwent reverse transcription with random hexamers. TCRdb reprocessed the immunoSEQ multiplex PCR reads via MiXCR and lists one record per CDR3 protein. The sample lists some 260,000 distinct CDR3 sequences, 90% to 95% occurring once. This receptor was taken from a human donor with multiple sclerosis. The chain links TRBV4-2 to TRBJ2-1; D possibly uses TRBD1 or TRBD2 (5 bases each). The specimen sequenced was CD4+ T cells from PBMCs. In nucleotides, the CDR3 is TGTGCCAGCAGCCAAGATCCCGGCAGGGTGGGCGGGAATGAGCAGTTCTTC. Amino acid sequence: CASSQDPGRVGGNEQFF.